A single sample is the source of the 10 T cell receptor beta chains below, sequenced in a study of T-cell memory formation after mild COVID-19. TCRdb re-called the 5' RACE reads through MiXCR, storing one row per CDR3 protein. The table records approximately 290,000 distinct CDR3 sequences, 15% to 20% of them present only once. The source material was PBMCs or a T cell subset sorted from them (not recorded which). The receptors come from a man between 18 and 29 years old who had mild COVID-19 (a few samples of this study predate the infection). Cell type and time point are not known.

The V and J genes are TRBV20-1 and TRBJ1-4; D is possibly TRBD1 (6 bases). V was cut by 5 bases and J by 4 bases, with 11 bases left in between. The CDR3 sequence is 13 residues long. Germline V gene sequence: CDR1 DFQATT, CDR2 SNEGSKA (reference sequence). The CDR3 loop reads CSALQGSNEKLFF. CDR3 in DNA: TGCAGTGCTTTACAGGGAAGTAATGAAAAACTGTTTTTT.

V is TRBV5-1 and J is TRBJ2-2; D remains unclear. V lost 0 bases, J lost 5 bases, and 8 bases lay in between. CDR1 and CDR2 (germline): SGHRS, YFSETQ. The CDR3 runs to 14 residues. The CDR3 DNA reads as TGCGCCAGCAGCTTGGCCAGGCTGACCGGGGAGCTGTTTTTT. Translation gives CASSLARLTGELFF.

This clonotype was counted only a few times. The chain employs TRBV28 and TRBJ2-3; TRBD1 aligns across 7 bases. CDR1 MDHEN and CDR2 SYDVKM come from the germline V gene. The V gene end was trimmed by 5 bases and the J gene end by 0 bases; junction bases not matched to a gene: 8. CDR3 length: 16 residues. The CDR3 bases are TGTGCCAGCAGTCCTTACAGGGGCCATAGCACAGATACGCAGTATTTT. Translated: CASSPYRGHSTDTQYF.

The chain couples TRBV27 to TRBJ2-7; 8 nucleotides agree with TRBD1. Germline V gene lookup returns CDR1 MNHEY and CDR2 SMNVEV (reference sequence). With V trimmed by 6 bases and J by 3 bases, 10 bases remained unmatched. The CDR3 spans 15 residues. CDR3 nucleotides: TGTGCCAGCAGCCGTTACAGGGGGTCCCTCTACGAGCAGTACGTC. Translated, it gives CASSRYRGSLYEQYV.

A few counts support this clonotype. This chain's CDR3 is CASSFSPDRRLAKNIQYF. The CDR3 region has the DNA TGTGCCAGCAGCTTCTCACCGGACAGAAGATTAGCCAAAAACATTCAGTACTTC. This sequence joins TRBV7-9 and TRBJ2-4, with TRBD1 as a possible D gene (6 bases). CDR3 size: 18 residues. With 3 bases removed from V and 0 bases from J, the gap between germline ends came to 18 bases. Germline assignment: CDR1 SEHNR and CDR2 FQNEAQ (reference sequence).

This clonotype was counted ten times or more. The chain links TRBV12-3 or TRBV12-4 to TRBJ1-1; TRBD1 is a possible D gene (5 bases). The CDR3 is 15 amino acids. Trimming took off 5 bases at V and 1 base at J, with 14 bases between the two ends. The CDR3 region is CASSPHGASNTEAFF. The CDR3 DNA is TGTGCCAGCAGTCCCCACGGGGCCTCGAACACTGAAGCTTTCTTT.

Ten or more counts support this clonotype. Here the CDR3 DNA reads TGTGCCAGTGCTTCCGGGACGTGGTTTCAACAAAGCACTGAAGCTTTCTTT. This codes for CASASGTWFQQSTEAFF. The rearrangement uses TRBV12-3 or TRBV12-4 and TRBJ1-1; the D gene is possibly TRBD1 (5 bases). The CDR3 length is 17 residues. Trimming took 9 bases from V and 4 from J, leaving 27 bases between them.

The rearrangement links TRBV6-2 or TRBV6-3 to TRBJ1-1; D is unresolved. In germline, CDR1 is MNHEY, CDR2 SVGEGT. The V and J ends lost 4 bases and 5 bases respectively, with 8 bases between them. The CDR3 has 12 amino acids. The CDR3 spells CASSWPGTEAFF. Here the CDR3 DNA reads TGTGCCAGCAGTTGGCCGGGGACTGAAGCTTTCTTT.

This clonotype showed up just a few times. DNA of the CDR3: TGTGCCAGCAGCTTATCCGGGGGAAATTCACCCCTCCACTTT. This translates into CASSLSGGNSPLHF. The chain links TRBV7-6 to TRBJ1-6; possibly TRBD1 for D (5 bases). This CDR3 is 14 amino acids long. CDR1 and CDR2 (germline): SGHVS, FNYEAQ. Between the trimmed V and J ends, which lost 2 bases and 7 bases, there was a span of 9 bases.

V is TRBV5-5 and J is TRBJ2-3; TRBD2 might be the D (6 bases). Germline V gene lookup returns CDR1 SGHKS and CDR2 YYEKEE (reference sequence). V was trimmed by 3 bases and J by 5 bases, leaving 16 bases between them. The CDR3 runs 15 residues. CDR3 sequence reads: CASSYRDFPLDTQYF. The CDR3 DNA follows: TGTGCCAGCAGCTACCGGGACTTTCCGCTAGATACGCAGTATTTT.